Presented here are 2 T cell receptor beta chains from one specimen sequenced in a study of blood T cell repertoires in COVID-19. Data came from immunoSEQ multiplex PCR; TCRdb stores just in-frame clones and leaves some out. The table lists about 310,000 clones, about 89% of them singletons, with about 5% in the top ten. Sequenced input: PBMCs or T cells enriched from blood (not recorded which). All receptors derive from a man in his 60s who had recovered from COVID-19.

This CDR3 is CAGWASGSSYEQYF. In nucleotides, the CDR3 is TGTGCCGGCTGGGCTAGCGGGAGCTCCTACGAGCAGTACTTC. The V and J genes are TRBV2 and TRBJ2-7; 10 positions match TRBD2. Trimming removed 11 bases from V and 0 bases from J; junction bases left unmatched: 7. Looked up from germline, CDR1 is SNHLY and CDR2 is FYNNEI. The CDR3 totals 14 residues.

The chain has TRBV28 and TRBJ2-3; 10 positions agree with TRBD2. V lost 5 bases and J lost 4; bases outside the gene matches: 9. This CDR3 is built from 16 residues. Germline V gene sequence: CDR1 MDHEN, CDR2 SYDVKM. The CDR3 loop reads CASSNYLAGVSDTQYF. In nucleotides, the CDR3 is TGTGCCAGCAGTAACTATCTAGCGGGAGTCTCAGATACGCAGTATTTT.